One sample yielded the 9 T cell receptor beta chains listed below, sequenced in a study of cytomegalovirus exposure and HLA in healthy donors (TCRdb year 2017). The method was the immunoSEQ multiplex PCR assay. TCRdb retrieved this table from immuneACCESS and kept in-frame rearrangements only. Not all clones are present; in checked studies, unresolved V genes account for under half, and no reason is known for the remainder. The sample contains 150,000 to 200,000 clones, 75% to 90% of them found a single time. Of the sample, approximately 7% is held by the ten largest clones. Source material: PBMCs. Every receptor here comes from a man aged 18 to 29 in good health and CMV-seropositive.

The chain carries TRBV15 and TRBJ1-1, with 7 bases matching TRBD1. The CDR3 length is 13 residues. The ends lost 4 bases at V and 7 bases at J; junction bases unmatched: 6. Germline V lookup: CDR1 LNHNV, CDR2 YYDKDF (reference sequence). CDR3 DNA: TGTGCCACCAGCATAAGACAGGGCCTTGAAGCTTTCTTT. The encoded protein is CATSIRQGLEAFF.

The rearrangement joins TRBV7-9 to TRBJ1-3; TRBD1 might be the D (6 bases). V lost 4 bases to trimming and J lost 7 bases, with 14 bases between them. CDR1 SEHNR and CDR2 FQNEAQ come from the germline V gene (reference sequence). The CDR3 is 14 amino acids. The CDR3 nucleotides are TGTGCCAGCAGCTCGTCAGGGGAATGGAACACCATATATTTT. Translated, it gives CASSSSGEWNTIYF.

This chain joins TRBV7-2 and TRBJ2-1; 11 nucleotides line up with TRBD2. CDR3 length: 16 residues. V shed 2 bases and J 5 bases; nucleotides not matched to a gene: 5. Germline V gene data show CDR1 as SGHTA and CDR2 as FQGNSA. The CDR3 here is CASSLPTSGKNNEQFF. The CDR3 DNA is TGTGCCAGCAGCTTACCGACTAGCGGGAAAAACAATGAGCAGTTCTTC.

The V gene is TRBV19, the J gene TRBJ2-3; perhaps TRBD2 as D (5 bases). The germline V and J ends were trimmed by 1 base and 1 base, with 6 bases remaining between them. Germline V gene data show CDR1 as LNHDA and CDR2 as SQIVND (reference sequence). This CDR3 comprises 14 residues. CDR3 nucleotides: TGTGCCAGTAGTATAGTGGAGGGCACAGATACGCAGTATTTT. Protein: CASSIVEGTDTQYF.

The chain links TRBV7-9 to TRBJ2-1; 8 nucleotides align to TRBD1. The CDR3 extends over 15 amino acids. V shed 3 bases and J 3 bases; nucleotides not matched to a gene: 4. CDR1 SEHNR and CDR2 FQNEAQ come from the germline V gene (reference sequence). The CDR3 sequence: CASSFEDRVYNEQFF. The CDR3 coding sequence is TGTGCCAGCAGCTTCGAGGACAGGGTCTACAATGAGCAGTTCTTC.

The genes are TRBV28 and TRBJ2-3; D ambiguous. This CDR3 comprises 14 residues. The V gene's germline CDR1 is MDHEN and CDR2 SYDVKM. The ends were cut back, 8 bases at V and 6 bases at J, with 18 bases in the middle. This CDR3 is CASGPAILGDTQYF. CDR3 DNA sequence: TGTGCCAGCGGGCCGGCGATCCTGGGCGATACGCAGTATTTT.

The chain is built from TRBV18 and TRBJ1-4, with TRBD1 matching 10 bases. The germline gives CDR1 KGHSH, CDR2 LQKENI. CDR3 length equals 14 residues. V lost 4 bases to trimming and J lost 6 bases; unmatched junction nucleotides: 2. CDR3 protein: CASSRGQGDEKLFF. The CDR3 region has the DNA TGTGCCAGCTCACGCGGACAGGGGGATGAAAAACTGTTTTTT.

The chain joins TRBV28 to TRBJ2-5; D is possibly TRBD2 (5 bases). There are 14 residues in the CDR3. The V gene lost 7 bases and the J gene lost 7 bases, with 19 bases spanning the gap. Looked up from germline, CDR1 is MDHEN and CDR2 is SYDVKM. CDR3 region: CASNPVTRVRTQYF. The DNA of the CDR3 is TGTGCCAGCAACCCGGTAACGAGGGTACGGACCCAGTACTTC.

This chain connects TRBV10-3 to TRBJ1-2, with 8 bases identical to TRBD1. CDR1 is ENHRY and CDR2 is SYGVKD in the germline V gene. The J segment lost 2 bases and the V segment lost 4 bases, leaving 6 bases of the junction unmatched. The CDR3 is 15 residues long. The CDR3 DNA follows: TGTGCCATCAGTGGGCGGGGACAGGAAAACTATGGCTACACCTTC. Translated: CAISGRGQENYGYTF.